One and the same sample provided the 27 T cell receptor beta chains below, sequenced in a study of blood T cell repertoires in COVID-19. The protocol was immunoSEQ multiplex PCR, while the TCRdb copy is restricted to in-frame clones and leaves out a portion. The profile shows under 200,000 clones, more than 85% of them singletons. The sequenced material came from PBMCs or T cells enriched from blood (not recorded which). Receptors were obtained from a woman aged 45-65 years who had recovered from COVID-19.

The chain joins TRBV5-1 to TRBJ1-2, with a possible D match to TRBD1 (6 bases). Per the germline V gene, CDR1 is SGHRS and CDR2 is YFSETQ. Trimming took off 4 bases at V and 8 bases at J, with 21 bases between the two ends. The CDR3 has 15 amino acids. The CDR3 DNA reads TGCGCCAGCAGCCCATTGGGGGCGACCATAGGGGGCTACACCTTC. As protein: CASSPLGATIGGYTF.

This rearrangement joins TRBV15 to TRBJ1-2, with 7 bases that match TRBD1. V lost 5 bases, J lost 4 bases, and 10 bases stayed unmatched. Germline loops: CDR1 LNHNV, CDR2 YYDKDF (reference sequence). The CDR3 has 15 amino acids. This CDR3 reads CATSSRRDSLYGYTF. The CDR3 region has the DNA TGTGCCACCAGCTCTCGACGGGACAGCCTCTATGGCTACACCTTC. Combining the CDR3 with reference TRBV15 and TRBJ1-2 gives the whole variable domain DAMVIQNPRYQVTQFGKPVTLSCSQTLNHNVMYWYQQKSSQAPKLLFHYYDKDFNNEADTPDNFQSRRPNTSFCFLDIRSPGLGDTAMYLCATSSRRDSLYGYTFGSGTRLTVV.

The chain links TRBV5-5 to TRBJ1-2; 7 positions match TRBD1. Germline CDR1 SGHKS, CDR2 YYEKEE (reference sequence). The J segment lost 0 bases and the V segment lost 4 bases, leaving 3 bases of the junction unmatched. CDR3 length: 14 amino acids. CDR3 sequence (DNA): TGTGCCAGCAGCGGGACAGCGTCTAACTATGGCTACACCTTC. This encodes CASSGTASNYGYTF.

The CDR3 reads CAISEPAGASYNEQFF. CDR3 sequence (DNA): TGTGCCATCAGTGAGCCAGCGGGAGCCTCCTACAATGAGCAGTTCTTC. The genes are TRBV10-3 and TRBJ2-1, with 8 nucleotides matching TRBD2. The CDR3 runs to 16 residues. V dropped 2 bases and J dropped 0; count of bases not matched to a gene: 3. CDR1 is ENHRY, CDR2 SYGVKD, per germline.

This chain uses TRBV10-3 with TRBJ2-7; D gene ambiguous. Trimming cost V 2 bases and J 2 bases, with 4 bases left between them. The CDR3 runs to 12 residues. Looked up from germline, CDR1 is ENHRY and CDR2 is SYGVKD. The CDR3 reads CAISEEAYEQYF. CDR3 in DNA: TGTGCCATCAGTGAGGAGGCCTACGAGCAGTACTTC.

The genes are TRBV7-2 and TRBJ1-6; D may be TRBD1 (6 bases). Trimming took off 1 base at V and 7 bases at J, with 11 bases between the two ends. Germline lookup yields CDR1 SGHTA and CDR2 FQGNSA. This CDR3 region has 15 residues. The DNA of the CDR3 is TGTGCCAGCAGCTTAGGGAGGACAGACAATTCACCCCTCCACTTT. Translating it yields CASSLGRTDNSPLHF.

The V call is TRBV30, the J call TRBJ2-1; 9 bases align to TRBD2. The V gene's germline CDR1 is GTSNPN and CDR2 SVGIG (reference sequence). CDR3 size: 14 residues. V was clipped by 4 bases and J by 7 bases; unmatched bases: 8. The CDR3 sequence: CAWKGLATTNEQFF. In DNA form, the CDR3 reads TGTGCCTGGAAGGGACTAGCCACTACAAATGAGCAGTTCTTC.

The chain employs TRBV5-8 and TRBJ1-2, with D possibly being TRBD1 (6 bases). Germline V gives CDR1 SGHTS, CDR2 YDEGEE. With 4 bases removed from V and 2 bases from J, the gap between germline ends came to 15 bases. This CDR3 has 15 residues. The CDR3 region is CASSPLGGGNYGYTF. The CDR3 nucleotides read TGTGCCAGCAGCCCCTTGGGAGGGGGGAACTATGGCTACACCTTC. The full variable domain, completed using reference TRBV5-8 and TRBJ1-2, is EAGVTQSPTHLIKTRGQQATLRCSPISGHTSVYWYQQALGLGLQFLLWYDEGEERNRGNFPPRFSGRQFPNYSSELNVNALELEDSALYLCASSPLGGGNYGYTFGSGTRLTVV.

This chain connects TRBV14 to TRBJ2-1, with D perhaps TRBD2 (7 bases). Germline CDR1 reads SGHDN; CDR2 reads FVKESK. The CDR3 length is 13 residues. Trimming removed 8 bases at V and 9 bases at J, with 17 bases between. In nucleotides, the CDR3 is TGTGCCAGCCGGGGAGGGGGGCAAGGTGAGCAGTTCTTC. It codes for CASRGGGQGEQFF. Full variable domain (outside the CDR3, taken from reference TRBV14 and TRBJ2-1): EAGVTQFPSHSVIEKGQTVTLRCDPISGHDNLYWYRRVMGKEIKFLLHFVKESKQDESGMPNNRFLAERTGGTYSTLKVQPAELEDSGVYFCASRGGGQGEQFFGPGTRLTVL.

J is TRBJ1-1 and V is TRBV2, with TRBD1 matching over 7 bases. Germline V gene lookup returns CDR1 SNHLY and CDR2 FYNNEI. The CDR3 extends over 12 amino acids. The CDR3 spells CAKGQTNTEAFF. The DNA for the CDR3 is TGTGCAAAGGGACAGACGAACACTGAAGCTTTCTTT.

The chain couples TRBV5-1 to TRBJ1-6, with D maybe TRBD1 (6 bases). Germline V gene sequence: CDR1 SGHRS, CDR2 YFSETQ. CDR3 length: 14 residues. Trimming took 3 bases from V and 7 from J, leaving 11 bases between them. The CDR3 DNA sequence: TGCGCCAGCAGCTCCAAGGGACAAAATTCACCCCTCCACTTT. It translates to CASSSKGQNSPLHF.

This chain joins TRBV3-1 (or the pseudogene TRBV3-2) and TRBJ1-6; 9 bases are a match to TRBD1. Germline assignment: CDR1 LGHDT and CDR2 YNNKEL (reference sequence). The CDR3 consists of 16 residues. The ends lost 4 bases at V and 6 bases at J; junction bases unmatched: 7. This CDR3 reads CASSPRAGQGNSPLHF. The DNA of the CDR3 is TGTGCCAGCAGCCCGCGGGCGGGACAGGGTAATTCACCCCTCCACTTT.

The V gene is TRBV12-5, the J gene TRBJ2-5; 7 bases line up with TRBD1. CDR1 is LGHNT and CDR2 is FRNRAP in the germline V gene. The V segment lost 5 bases and the J segment 2 bases; nucleotides outside the gene matches: 5. CDR3 length equals 14 residues. CDR3 sequence: CASGTGVTQETQYF. Written as DNA, the CDR3 is TGTGCTAGTGGTACAGGGGTAACTCAAGAGACCCAGTACTTC.

The chain couples TRBV30 to TRBJ2-2, with D unresolved. V was clipped by 3 bases and J by 5 bases, with 13 bases between them. CDR1 GTSNPN and CDR2 SVGIG come from the germline V gene (reference sequence). The CDR3 runs to 14 residues. DNA of the CDR3: TGTGCCTGGAGGTGGCCAGGTGGAACCGGGGAGCTGTTTTTT. This translates into CAWRWPGGTGELFF.

The chain joins TRBV29-1 to TRBJ2-3; no definite D call. Trimming took 4 bases from V and 6 from J, leaving 14 bases between them. The CDR3 sequence is 13 residues long. The germline V gene encodes CDR1 SQVTM and CDR2 ANQGSEA. For the CDR3, the DNA is TGCAGCGTTGGATTACTTAACCCGGATACGCAGTATTTT. Translating gives CSVGLLNPDTQYF.

The genes are TRBV18 and TRBJ1-5, with D perhaps TRBD1 (5 bases). The V gene's germline CDR1 is KGHSH and CDR2 LQKENI. Between the trimmed V and J ends, which lost 3 bases and 0 bases, there was a span of 9 bases. The CDR3 spans 15 residues. The DNA for the CDR3 is TGTGCCAGCTCACCTGGGACTAGTAGCAATCAGCCCCAGCATTTT. It translates to CASSPGTSSNQPQHF.

In regard to this clone: Other DNA variants within this sample encode the same CDR3. The chain carries TRBV30 and TRBJ1-4; 8 positions match TRBD1. J was trimmed by 5 bases and V by 1 base; bases with no gene match: 3. Germline loops: CDR1 GTSNPN, CDR2 SVGIG (reference sequence). This CDR3 contains 14 residues. CDR3 in DNA: TGTGCCTGGAGTGGCAGGGGGCCAAATGAAAAACTGTTTTTT. This encodes CAWSGRGPNEKLFF.

The chain recombines TRBV28 with TRBJ1-3; D is ambiguous. With 1 base removed from V and 0 bases from J, the gap between germline ends came to 10 bases. The CDR3 consists of 16 residues. Germline V CDR1 and CDR2: MDHEN, SYDVKM. The CDR3 nucleotides read TGTGCCAGCAGTTTATTAACCGGCGGCTCTGGAAACACCATATATTTT. It specifies CASSLLTGGSGNTIYF.

The chain joins TRBV7-9 to TRBJ1-1; TRBD1 agrees at 10 bases. Germline V CDR1 and CDR2: SEHNR, FQNEAQ (reference sequence). This CDR3 region has 13 residues. Germline trimming cut 6 bases from V and 4 bases from J; bases unmatched to any gene: 2. The CDR3: CASSGQGVTEAFF. CDR3 coding DNA: TGTGCCAGCAGTGGACAGGGGGTCACTGAAGCTTTCTTT.

This clone showed up just once. This chain connects TRBV18 to TRBJ2-4, with 9 positions matching TRBD1. V lost 3 bases and J lost 2; bases outside the gene matches: 5. The CDR3 is 16 residues long. The germline gives CDR1 KGHSH, CDR2 LQKENI. CDR3 sequence (DNA): TGTGCCAGCTCACCGACAGGGGGGGGGACCAAAAACATTCAGTACTTC. Amino acids: CASSPTGGGTKNIQYF.

As concerns this clone: This sample includes further DNA sequences coding for the same CDR3. The chain is built from TRBV5-4 and TRBJ2-1; 12 bases match TRBD2. This CDR3 comprises 15 residues. Germline V lookup: CDR1 SGHNT, CDR2 YYREEE (reference sequence). The V segment lost 3 bases and the J segment 4 bases; nucleotides outside the gene matches: 2. CDR3 sequence reads: CASSSGTSGYNEQFF. The CDR3 nucleotides read TGTGCCAGCAGCTCAGGGACTAGCGGGTACAATGAGCAGTTCTTC.

V gene TRBV2 combines with J gene TRBJ1-6, with 7 bases lining up with TRBD1. CDR1 is SNHLY, CDR2 FYNNEI, per germline. Trimming cost V 6 bases and J 6 bases; bases outside gene matches: 8. The CDR3 spans 15 residues. CDR3 nucleotides: TGTGCCAGCAGGGGACAGAGTTTGGGTAATTCACCCCTCCACTTT. Its protein is CASRGQSLGNSPLHF.

The chain combines TRBV25-1 with TRBJ2-5, with 12 bases that match TRBD2. V was clipped by 10 bases and J by 5 bases; unmatched bases: 20. The CDR3 consists of 18 residues. In germline, CDR1 is MGHDK, CDR2 SYGVNS. CDR3 coding DNA: TGTGCCACAAAAGGACTAGCGGGATTCACCCGCAAAGGGGAGACCCAGTACTTC. Its translation is CATKGLAGFTRKGETQYF.

The gene calls are TRBV6-4 and TRBJ2-1; 9 bases are a match to TRBD2. The V and J ends lost 7 bases and 6 bases, in that order; junction bases with no gene match: 13. The CDR3 covers 16 residues. CDR1 and CDR2 (germline): MRHNA, SNTAGT. The CDR3 sequence: CASTRKREAHRNEQFF. The CDR3 DNA reads TGTGCCAGCACTCGAAAGCGGGAGGCCCACCGCAATGAGCAGTTCTTC.

This clone was observed a few times. V and J are TRBV7-2 and TRBJ1-2, with 9 bases that match TRBD1. CDR1 is SGHTA, CDR2 FQGNSA, per germline. The junction had 6 bases not matched to a gene; V was cut back by 2 bases and J by 8 bases. This CDR3 is 14 amino acids long. This CDR3 is CASSLKTGGRGYTF. The CDR3 DNA sequence: TGTGCCAGCAGCTTAAAAACAGGGGGCAGGGGCTACACCTTC.

This rearrangement joins TRBV28 to TRBJ2-7; 7 nucleotides align to TRBD2. Germline CDR1 MDHEN, CDR2 SYDVKM. The CDR3 is 15 residues long. J gave up 0 bases and V 10 bases, and 12 bases lay outside the gene matches. As DNA, the CDR3 is TGTGCCACCCGGGCCGGGCTAGCGGCCTCCTACGAGCAGTACTTC. Translation gives CATRAGLAASYEQYF. Full variable domain (missing parts from reference TRBV28 and TRBJ2-7): DVKVTQSSRYLVKRTGEKVFLECVQDMDHENMFWYRQDPGLGLRLIYFSYDVKMKEKGDIPEGYSVSREKKERFSLILESASTNQTSMYLCATRAGLAASYEQYFGPGTRLTVT.

This clone was found a few times. The gene calls are TRBV5-1 and TRBJ1-2, with a weak D call TRBD1 (5 bases). The CDR3 sequence is 13 residues long. Trimming removed 0 bases from V and 6 bases from J, with 9 bases in between. Germline V CDR1 and CDR2: SGHRS, YFSETQ. The CDR3, as DNA: TGCGCCAGCAGCTTGGCCATCAGGGATGGCTACACCTTC. The encoded protein is CASSLAIRDGYTF. Full variable domain (remainder filled in from reference TRBV5-1 and TRBJ1-2): KAGVTQTPRYLIKTRGQQVTLSCSPISGHRSVSWYQQTPGQGLQFLFEYFSETQRNKGNFPGRFSGRQFSNSRSEMNVSTLELGDSALYLCASSLAIRDGYTFGSGTRLTVV.